These 23 T cell receptor beta chains were sequenced from one sample in a study of blood T cells in healthy people across ages. Using a J-beta primer mix together with a sample-barcoded 5' primer, a second PCR was run for roughly 6 to 12 cycles. Via MiXCR, TCRdb re-called the 5' RACE reads, giving one row per CDR3 protein. This table holds some 1 million distinct CDR3 sequences, around 43% found once. The sequencing sample was made of blood. Every receptor here comes from a woman aged 55 to 70 in good health.

This clonotype was observed a handful of times. The chain has TRBV2 and TRBJ2-3, with 7 positions matching TRBD1. CDR1 is SNHLY, CDR2 FYNNEI, per germline. This CDR3 region has 12 residues. Trimming took 6 bases from V and 6 from J; bases not matched to a gene: 3. The CDR3: CASRDRPDTQYF. The CDR3 region has the DNA TGTGCCAGCAGGGACAGGCCGGATACGCAGTATTTT.

This sequence joins TRBV28 and TRBJ2-5; 7 nucleotides align to TRBD2. Judging by the DNA end, TRBJ2-7 fits better; the J call may be wrong. Looked up from germline, CDR1 is MDHEN and CDR2 is SYDVKM. This CDR3 has 14 amino acids. The CDR3 sequence: CASIAAGKDYEQYF. CDR3 bases: TGTGCCAGCATAGCAGCGGGAAAGGACTACGAGCAGTACTTC.

This clonotype was counted only a few times. The rearrangement joins TRBV11-2 to TRBJ2-2, with D possibly TRBD1 on 5 matching bases. The CDR3 totals 14 residues. V lost 5 bases and J lost 4, with 11 bases in between. Germline values: CDR1 SGHAT, CDR2 FQNNGV. The CDR3 sequence: CASSPRQSTGELFF. The CDR3 nucleotides are TGTGCCAGCAGCCCTCGACAGAGCACCGGGGAGCTGTTTTTT. Variable domain in full (rest from reference TRBV11-2 and TRBJ2-2): EAGVAQSPRYKIIEKRQSVAFWCNPISGHATLYWYQQILGQGPKLLIQFQNNGVVDDSQLPKDRFSAERLKGVDSTLKIQPAKLEDSAVYLCASSPRQSTGELFFGEGSRLTVL.

V usage is TRBV9 and J usage is TRBJ2-4, with 7 bases that match TRBD2. CDR1 and CDR2 from the germline V gene are SGDLS and YYNGEE. V shed 2 bases and J 7 bases; nucleotides not matched to a gene: 15. CDR3 size: 17 residues. The CDR3 protein is CASSVGPTGGRGNIQYF. CDR3 DNA sequence: TGTGCCAGCAGCGTGGGGCCAACGGGGGGACGCGGGAACATTCAGTACTTC.

The V gene is TRBV6-5, the J gene TRBJ2-7; a weak D match, TRBD1 (5 bases). The J call may not be correct, given that the DNA end is closer to TRBJ2-5. Germline V gives CDR1 MNHEY, CDR2 SVGAGI. This CDR3 has 17 residues. The DNA for the CDR3 is TGTGCCAGCAGTTACTATTCGCAGGGTCAGGCAACCGAGACCCAGTACTTC. Its translation: CASSYYSQGQATETQYF.

This clonotype has just a few counts. The chain couples TRBV20-1 to TRBJ2-5; D is unresolved. Per the germline V gene, CDR1 is DFQATT and CDR2 is SNEGSKA (reference sequence). Trimming took 6 bases from V and 7 from J, leaving 24 bases between them. The CDR3 loop spans 15 amino acids. CDR3 sequence reads: CSARSLEGPSGTQYF. Written as DNA, the CDR3 is TGCAGTGCCCGCTCCCTGGAAGGCCCTTCGGGGACCCAGTACTTC.

Details on this clonotype: A junction boundary mismatches the germline segment, possibly from a read error. The chain employs TRBV12-3 or TRBV12-4 and TRBJ2-1, with D perhaps matching TRBD2 (5 bases). The CDR3 is 14 residues long. The CDR3 region has the DNA TGTGCCAGCACCCCCGGATCAAAGAGGGATGAGCAGTTCTTT. It codes for CASTPGSKRDEQFF.

This clonotype has just a few counts. The rearrangement uses TRBV29-1 and TRBJ2-7; TRBD2 agrees at 12 bases. The trim removed 7 bases at V and 2 bases at J, leaving 6 bases unmatched. The CDR3 has 14 amino acids. Germline V gene lookup returns CDR1 SQVTM and CDR2 ANQGSEA. DNA of the CDR3: TGCAGCGCCCAGACTAGCGGGAGCCCCTACGAGCAGTACTTC. Its protein product is CSAQTSGSPYEQYF.

The sample holds a few counts of this clonotype. The J gene is TRBJ2-7, the V gene TRBV20-1; 10 bases match TRBD2. This CDR3 is built from 15 residues. Trimming removed 0 bases from V and 0 bases from J; junction bases left unmatched: 2. CDR1 is DFQATT, CDR2 SNEGSKA, per germline (reference sequence). DNA of the CDR3: TGCAGTGCTAGAGATCCTAGCGGGAGCTCCTACGAGCAGTACTTC. It yields the protein CSARDPSGSSYEQYF.

The genes are TRBV29-1 and TRBJ1-5; TRBD1 might be the D (5 bases). Per the germline V gene, CDR1 is SQVTM and CDR2 is ANQGSEA. Trimming shortened V by 7 bases and J by 4 bases, and 8 bases separated the two germline ends. This CDR3 is built from 11 residues. The CDR3, as DNA: TGCAGCGGTGAGGGGAATCAGCCCCAGCATTTT. It codes for CSGEGNQPQHF.

This clonotype was counted between two and nine times. The chain links TRBV9 to TRBJ2-3; D is perhaps TRBD2 (6 bases). The CDR3 is 15 amino acids. The germline V and J ends were trimmed by 0 bases and 6 bases, with 14 bases remaining between them. Germline lookup yields CDR1 SGDLS and CDR2 YYNGEE. This CDR3 is CASSVGTTSADTQYF. The CDR3 coding sequence is TGTGCCAGCAGCGTAGGGACTACCTCGGCGGATACGCAGTATTTT. Variable domain in full (rest from reference TRBV9 and TRBJ2-3): DSGVTQTPKHLITATGQRVTLRCSPRSGDLSVYWYQQSLDQGLQFLIQYYNGEERAKGNILERFSAQQFPDLHSELNLSSLELGDSALYFCASSVGTTSADTQYFGPGTRLTVL.

This clonotype has just a few counts. The genes are TRBV28 and TRBJ2-5; 10 nucleotides align to TRBD2. Germline assignment: CDR1 MDHEN and CDR2 SYDVKM. This CDR3 spans 16 amino acids. After removal of 6 bases from V and 5 bases from J, the junction contained 12 bases not matched to a gene. The chain's CDR3 is CASRSSGRTSGETQYF. DNA for the CDR3: TGTGCCAGCAGGAGTAGCGGGAGGACGAGCGGGGAGACCCAGTACTTC.

This clonotype came up a few times. V is TRBV10-3 and J is TRBJ1-5, with 7 bases lining up with TRBD1. Trimming cost V 5 bases and J 2 bases; bases outside gene matches: 6. The CDR3 runs to 15 residues. Germline loops: CDR1 ENHRY, CDR2 SYGVKD. The CDR3 here is CAISRGTEGNQPQHF. In DNA form, the CDR3 reads TGTGCCATCAGTCGCGGGACAGAGGGCAATCAGCCCCAGCATTTT.

This clonotype was seen more than once but under ten times. The chain joins TRBV29-1 to TRBJ1-2; D ambiguous. CDR1 is SQVTM and CDR2 is ANQGSEA in the germline V gene. V was trimmed by 1 base and J by 4 bases, leaving 13 bases between them. The CDR3 covers 14 residues. CDR3 bases: TGCAGCGTTGAAGCTCCCGCCCGGGGCTATGGCTACACCTTC. Its translation: CSVEAPARGYGYTF.

This chain connects TRBV2 to TRBJ2-5; 10 bases match TRBD2. Germline assignment: CDR1 SNHLY and CDR2 FYNNEI. The ends lost 6 bases at V and 2 bases at J; junction bases unmatched: 12. The CDR3 covers 17 residues. The CDR3 protein is CASSDGRSSGRQETQYF. In nucleotides, the CDR3 is TGTGCCAGCAGCGATGGGCGTTCTAGCGGGAGACAAGAGACCCAGTACTTC.

This clonotype came up a few times. The V gene is TRBV19, the J gene TRBJ2-4; a possible D gene is TRBD1 (6 bases). V lost 6 bases to trimming and J lost 8 bases, with 20 bases between them. This CDR3 spans 15 amino acids. From germline, CDR1 is LNHDA and CDR2 SQIVND (reference sequence). The DNA of the CDR3 is TGTGCCAGTAGCCCCAGGGGCCCTAGTGGGGACATTCAGTACTTC. This translates into CASSPRGPSGDIQYF.

This clonotype occurred a few times. This chain uses TRBV5-1 with TRBJ2-7; TRBD1 aligns across 8 bases. Germline V gene data show CDR1 as SGHRS and CDR2 as YFSETQ. CDR3 length: 15 amino acids. V lost 7 bases and J lost 2; bases outside the gene matches: 11. The CDR3 nucleotides read TGCGCCAGCCGCGCGCGGACAGGGACCCCCTACGAGCAGTACTTC. It codes for CASRARTGTPYEQYF.

The chain couples TRBV5-1 to TRBJ2-1; either TRBD1 or TRBD2 may fit D (5 bases each). Germline V gene lookup returns CDR1 SGHRS and CDR2 YFSETQ. The V and J ends lost 4 bases and 0 bases respectively, with 14 bases between them. CDR3 length: 16 residues. The DNA for the CDR3 is TGCGCCAGCAGCCAGGGTAGCGTGAGCTCCTACAATGAGCAGTTCTTC. Translating gives CASSQGSVSSYNEQFF.

This clonotype was recorded many times. The chain uses TRBV20-1 and TRBJ2-5; D is possibly TRBD1 (6 bases). The V gene's germline CDR1 is DFQATT and CDR2 SNEGSKA (reference sequence). CDR3 length: 11 residues. Here the CDR3 DNA reads TGCAGGATGGACAGAGGAGAGACCCAGTACTTC. The encoded protein is CRMDRGETQYF.

The chain couples TRBV27 to TRBJ1-1; D remains unclear. From germline, CDR1 is MNHEY and CDR2 SMNVEV (reference sequence). The CDR3 contains 13 residues. V lost 5 bases to trimming and J lost 4 bases, with 11 bases between them. CDR3 bases: TGTGCCAGCAGTATCAGTGTTACCACTGAAGCTTTCTTT. It codes for CASSISVTTEAFF.

The genes are TRBV3-1 and TRBJ1-1; 8 nucleotides line up with TRBD1. This CDR3 has 13 amino acids. CDR1 is LGHDT and CDR2 is YNNKEL in the germline V gene (reference sequence). Trimming cost V 6 bases and J 6 bases; bases outside gene matches: 6. The CDR3 DNA sequence: TGTGCCAGCAGGGGGACAGGCAGCTCTGAAGCTTTCTTT. Residues: CASRGTGSSEAFF.

The chain couples TRBV28 to TRBJ2-7; 9 bases align to TRBD2. The J segment lost 2 bases and the V segment lost 6 bases, leaving 11 bases of the junction unmatched. CDR3 length equals 16 residues. CDR1 and CDR2 (germline): MDHEN, SYDVKM. The CDR3 loop reads CASSRPKGLAPYEQYF. In nucleotides, the CDR3 is TGTGCCAGCAGCCGACCAAAGGGACTAGCCCCCTACGAGCAGTACTTC.

The chain links TRBV12-3 or TRBV12-4 to TRBJ2-6; TRBD1 aligns across 8 bases. The junction had 8 bases not matched to a gene; V was cut back by 5 bases and J by 2 bases. CDR3 size: 17 residues. The CDR3: CASSPGQGIAGANVLTF. CDR3 in DNA: TGTGCCAGCAGTCCTGGACAGGGAATAGCTGGGGCCAACGTCCTGACTTTC.